The 20 T cell receptor beta chains given below trace back to one sample, sequenced in a study of blood T cell repertoires in COVID-19. Clones were read by immunoSEQ multiplex PCR, and TCRdb kept only the in-frame ones, dropping some. The repertoire holds approximately 70,000 clones, with around 74% as singletons. Sequenced input: peripheral blood. The receptors shown here come from a woman of 80 years or more with active or convalescent COVID-19.

The chain joins TRBV28 to TRBJ2-7, with 9 bases aligning to TRBD1. Germline V gene data show CDR1 as MDHEN and CDR2 as SYDVKM. CDR3 length: 13 residues. The junction had 1 base not matched to a gene; V was cut back by 6 bases and J by 1 base. For the CDR3, the DNA is TGTGCCAGCAGGGACAGGGGTTCCTACGAGCAGTACTTC. As protein: CASRDRGSYEQYF.

The rearrangement links TRBV12-5 to TRBJ2-1, with TRBD1 identical over 11 bases. J was trimmed by 14 bases and V by 6 bases; bases with no gene match: 6. CDR1 and CDR2 from the germline V gene are LGHNT and FRNRAP. This CDR3 region has 12 residues. As DNA, the CDR3 is TGTGCTAGTGGAGCGACGGGACAGGGGGAGTTCTTC. Translating gives CASGATGQGEFF.

This clone turned up a few times. This chain links TRBV19 with TRBJ2-1; 9 positions match TRBD2. The CDR3 runs to 16 residues. The ends lost 8 bases at V and 0 bases at J; junction bases unmatched: 8. From germline, CDR1 is LNHDA and CDR2 SQIVND (reference sequence). CDR3 loop: CASHVGSGSSYNEQFF. In DNA, the CDR3 is TGTGCCAGTCATGTAGGTAGCGGGAGCTCCTACAATGAGCAGTTCTTC. Together with reference TRBV19 and TRBJ2-1, the CDR3 gives the full variable domain: DGGITQSPKYLFRKEGQNVTLSCEQNLNHDAMYWYRQDPGQGLRLIYYSQIVNDFQKGDIAEGYSVSREKKESFPLTVTSAQKNPTAFYLCASHVGSGSSYNEQFFGPGTRLTVL.

This clone was seen at least ten times. The chain links TRBV5-1 to TRBJ2-7, with 8 bases aligning to TRBD1. Germline V CDR1 and CDR2: SGHRS, YFSETQ. The trim removed 4 bases at V and 0 bases at J, leaving 3 bases unmatched. CDR3 length: 14 residues. The CDR3 loop reads CASSPGTGSYEQYF. DNA for the CDR3: TGCGCCAGCAGCCCTGGGACAGGCTCCTACGAGCAGTACTTC.

The chain couples TRBV2 to TRBJ2-1, with TRBD1 as a possible D gene (5 bases). The germline V and J ends were trimmed by 3 bases and 2 bases, with 11 bases remaining between them. From germline, CDR1 is SNHLY and CDR2 FYNNEI. The CDR3 consists of 15 residues. CDR3: CASSDFQGTYNEQFF. For the CDR3, the DNA is TGTGCCAGCAGTGATTTCCAGGGCACCTACAATGAGCAGTTCTTC. The entire variable domain, with the rest obtained from reference TRBV2 and TRBJ2-1, is as follows: EPEVTQTPSHQVTQMGQEVILRCVPISNHLYFYWYRQILGQKVEFLVSFYNNEISEKSEIFDDQFSVERPDGSNFTLKIRSTKLEDSAMYFCASSDFQGTYNEQFFGPGTRLTVL.

The CDR3 nucleotides read TGTGCCAGCAGCCCCGGGTTTATTGGCACAGATACGCAGTATTTT. This translates into CASSPGFIGTDTQYF. This chain links TRBV7-2 with TRBJ2-3; D not certain. Germline CDR1 SGHTA, CDR2 FQGNSA. V was trimmed by 5 bases and J by 1 base, leaving 13 bases between them. The CDR3 runs 15 residues. Based on the CDR3 plus reference TRBV7-2 and TRBJ2-3, the full variable domain is GAGVSQSPSNKVTEKGKDVELRCDPISGHTALYWYRQSLGQGLEFLIYFQGNSAPDKSGLPSDRFSAERTGGSVSTLTIQRTQQEDSAVYLCASSPGFIGTDTQYFGPGTRLTVL.

V is TRBV6-5 and J is TRBJ2-1; a possible D gene is TRBD2 (5 bases). V was pared by 7 bases and J by 4 bases, with 11 bases between. The CDR3 contains 13 residues. Germline CDR1 and CDR2: MNHEY and SVGAGI. The CDR3 loop reads CASNRREYNEQFF. The CDR3 coding sequence is TGTGCCAGCAACCGAAGGGAGTACAATGAGCAGTTCTTC.

J is TRBJ1-1 and V is TRBV5-5; 7 bases match TRBD1. V shed 2 bases and J 5 bases; nucleotides not matched to a gene: 24. The CDR3 totals 20 residues. Germline V gives CDR1 SGHKS, CDR2 YYEKEE (reference sequence). CDR3 amino acids: CASSFRNRGPEDPPLTEAFF. The CDR3 DNA sequence: TGTGCCAGCAGCTTCCGTAACAGGGGCCCCGAGGATCCACCCTTAACTGAAGCTTTCTTT.

The CDR3 sequence is CASSTQGAGYEQYF. The CDR3, as DNA: TGTGCCAGCAGTACACAGGGGGCTGGCTACGAGCAGTACTTC. The chain combines TRBV6-2 or TRBV6-3 with TRBJ2-7; 9 nucleotides line up with TRBD1. The CDR3 runs to 14 residues. Germline V gives CDR1 MNHEY, CDR2 SVGEGT. J was trimmed by 3 bases and V by 5 bases; bases with no gene match: 5.

V is TRBV7-3 and J is TRBJ2-1, with 13 bases aligning to TRBD2. V was clipped by 2 bases and J by 9 bases; unmatched bases: 10. Germline loops: CDR1 SGHTA, CDR2 FQGTGA. The CDR3 is 17 residues long. The CDR3 nucleotides read TGTGCCAGCAGCTTATATGGACTAGCGGGAGACGATTTTGAGCAGTTCTTC. Translated, it gives CASSLYGLAGDDFEQFF.

The V gene is TRBV29-1, the J gene TRBJ1-3, with no clear D. The germline V gene encodes CDR1 SQVTM and CDR2 ANQGSEA. The CDR3 length is 13 residues. Trimming took off 4 bases at V and 0 bases at J, with 7 bases between the two ends. In DNA, the CDR3 is TGCAGCGTTGCACAGAACTCTGGAAACACCATATATTTT. The encoded protein is CSVAQNSGNTIYF.

Comments on this clone: Compared with germline, one end of the junction differs, possibly owing to a read error. V usage is TRBV11-2 and J usage is TRBJ2-3; 8 positions match TRBD2. Germline CDR1 and CDR2: SGHAT and FQNNGV. The CDR3 loop spans 15 amino acids. CDR3 DNA sequence: TGTGCCAGCAGCCAAAGACTAGCGAGCAGAGATACGCAGTATTTT. This sequence encodes CASSQRLASRDTQYF.

V usage is TRBV5-1 and J usage is TRBJ2-5; TRBD1 matches 10 bases. V shed 3 bases, J shed 5 bases, and the junction held 4 bases outside the gene matches. The CDR3 runs 14 residues. Looked up from germline, CDR1 is SGHRS and CDR2 is YFSETQ. The CDR3 DNA follows: TGCGCCAGCAGCTGGGACAGGGGCGGGGAGACCCAGTACTTC. Its protein is CASSWDRGGETQYF. Complete variable domain (other parts from reference TRBV5-1 and TRBJ2-5): KAGVTQTPRYLIKTRGQQVTLSCSPISGHRSVSWYQQTPGQGLQFLFEYFSETQRNKGNFPGRFSGRQFSNSRSEMNVSTLELGDSALYLCASSWDRGGETQYFGPGTRLLVL.

V gene TRBV9 combines with J gene TRBJ2-1; 13 bases line up with TRBD2. From germline, CDR1 is SGDLS and CDR2 YYNGEE. V gave up 4 bases and J gave up 4 bases; unmatched junction bases: 11. This CDR3 has 18 amino acids. This chain's CDR3 is CASSLGLAGSPTYNEQFF. DNA for the CDR3: TGTGCCAGCAGCTTGGGACTAGCGGGGTCTCCTACTTACAATGAGCAGTTCTTC.

This clone has just a few counts. This rearrangement joins TRBV27 to TRBJ1-6; D gene ambiguous. V dropped 3 bases and J dropped 7 bases, with 28 bases sitting between them. CDR3 length: 20 residues. From germline, CDR1 is MNHEY and CDR2 SMNVEV (reference sequence). The CDR3 loop is CASSLEFLIDTHIGNSPLHF. The CDR3 nucleotides read TGTGCCAGCAGTTTGGAATTCCTGATAGACACCCATATTGGGAATTCACCCCTCCACTTT.

CDR3 protein: CASSPPGLAVVQETQYF. DNA of the CDR3: TGTGCCAGCAGTCCCCCGGGACTAGCGGTAGTTCAAGAGACCCAGTACTTC. The chain carries TRBV2 and TRBJ2-5; TRBD2 aligns across 11 bases. There are 17 residues in the CDR3. Germline CDR1 and CDR2: SNHLY and FYNNEI. Trimming at V came to 5 bases and at J to 2 bases, leaving 10 bases not matched to a gene. The complete variable domain, with remaining parts taken from reference TRBV2 and TRBJ2-5, reads EPEVTQTPSHQVTQMGQEVILRCVPISNHLYFYWYRQILGQKVEFLVSFYNNEISEKSEIFDDQFSVERPDGSNFTLKIRSTKLEDSAMYFCASSPPGLAVVQETQYFGPGTRLLVL.

The chain joins TRBV21-1 to TRBJ1-4. TRBV21-1 is designated a pseudogene. This CDR3 has 18 residues. The CDR3 DNA reads TGTGCCAGCAGTCGGGATGAAGGGCCCCCTTCAACTAATGAAAAACTGTTTTTT. Its protein is CASSRDEGPPSTNEKLFF.

The DNA of the CDR3 is TGTGCCAGCAGTTCCTTGGACAGGGGGTCCCGCACAGATACGCAGTATTTT. Translated: CASSSLDRGSRTDTQYF. This chain links TRBV28 with TRBJ2-3, with 10 bases aligning to TRBD1. Germline V gives CDR1 MDHEN, CDR2 SYDVKM. The length of the CDR3 is 17 residues. J was trimmed by 1 base and V by 4 bases; bases with no gene match: 8.

The chain combines TRBV27 with TRBJ2-3; 8 bases match TRBD2. Losses at the gene ends were 8 bases for V and 6 bases for J; bases not matched to a gene: 7. This CDR3 contains 13 residues. Germline V gene sequence: CDR1 MNHEY, CDR2 SMNVEV (reference sequence). The DNA for the CDR3 is TGTGCCAGCCCGCGGCGGGGGGCCGATACGCAGTATTTT. This codes for CASPRRGADTQYF.

This clone was seen just once. V gene TRBV28 combines with J gene TRBJ1-5, with D possibly TRBD1 on 6 matching bases. Germline-derived CDR1 and CDR2 are MDHEN and SYDVKM. V was cut by 5 bases and J by 0 bases, with 11 bases left in between. This CDR3 has 15 amino acids. The CDR3 sequence: CASSPRTDSNQPQHF. The CDR3 nucleotides read TGTGCCAGCAGTCCGAGGACAGATAGCAATCAGCCCCAGCATTTT.